These 22 T cell receptor beta chains came from one sample sequenced in a study of long-term antiretroviral therapy in people with HIV. They ran version v3.0 of the immunoSEQ assay at survey level. TCRdb's table, derived via immunoSEQ multiplex PCR, lists solely in-frame clones and lacks some. The table has some 16,000 clones, around 79% seen once. The material was unsorted PBMCs, obtained 2.3 years after starting antiretroviral therapy. The source of these receptors is a middle-aged woman with HIV.

The chain recombines TRBV6-6 with TRBJ1-6; TRBD1 is a possible D gene (5 bases). The length of the CDR3 is 14 residues. CDR1 is MNHNY and CDR2 is SVGAGI in the germline V gene (reference sequence). V was pared by 0 bases and J by 6 bases, with 6 bases between. This CDR3 is CASSYSTVNSPLHF. CDR3 in DNA: TGTGCCAGCAGTTACTCGACAGTTAATTCACCCCTCCACTTT.

The chain is built from TRBV5-1 and TRBJ2-7, with D uncertain. The CDR3 spans 13 residues. The V end was cut by 0 bases, the J end by 4 bases, with 8 bases between. Per germline, CDR1 SGHRS and CDR2 YFSETQ. CDR3 DNA: TGCGCCAGCAGCTTGGCAGCGAGTTACGAGCAGTACTTC. It encodes CASSLAASYEQYF.

The CDR3 is CASSRDRATEAFF. CDR3 coding DNA: TGTGCCAGCAGTCGGGACAGGGCCACTGAAGCTTTCTTT. The genes are TRBV14 and TRBJ1-1, with 9 bases aligning to TRBD1. The CDR3 covers 13 residues. CDR1 is SGHDN, CDR2 FVKESK, per germline. Trimming took 6 bases from V and 4 from J; bases not matched to a gene: 3.

V and J are TRBV2 and TRBJ2-2, with D possibly being TRBD1 (5 bases). Germline loops: CDR1 SNHLY, CDR2 FYNNEI. Deletions cut 1 base from V and 7 bases from J, with 13 bases between. CDR3 length equals 15 residues. The DNA for the CDR3 is TGTGCCAGCAGTGAAGGTCAAGGCCAGGGCGGGGAGCTGTTTTTT. Encoded protein: CASSEGQGQGGELFF.

This chain joins TRBV19 and TRBJ2-1, with TRBD1 matching over 8 bases. Trimming took 6 bases from V and 8 from J; bases not matched to a gene: 9. Per germline, CDR1 LNHDA and CDR2 SQIVND (reference sequence). CDR3 length: 14 residues. CDR3 residues: CASRPGTGGDEQFF. In DNA, the CDR3 is TGTGCCAGTAGACCCGGGACAGGAGGCGATGAGCAGTTCTTC.

The chain joins TRBV18 to TRBJ1-1; D uncertain. The length of the CDR3 is 15 residues. Germline CDR1 KGHSH, CDR2 LQKENI. V was pared by 0 bases and J by 3 bases, with 11 bases between. CDR3 nucleotide sequence: TGTGCCAGCTCACCACCATTAGGACCCGACACTGAAGCTTTCTTT. Translating it yields CASSPPLGPDTEAFF. Together with reference TRBV18 and TRBJ1-1, the CDR3 gives the full variable domain: NAGVMQNPRHLVRRRGQEARLRCSPMKGHSHVYWYRQLPEEGLKFMVYLQKENIIDESGMPKERFSAEFPKEGPSILRIQQVVRGDSAAYFCASSPPLGPDTEAFFGQGTRLTVV.

This rearrangement joins TRBV19 to TRBJ1-5; no definite D call. Per the germline V gene, CDR1 is LNHDA and CDR2 is SQIVND (reference sequence). Trimming took 3 bases from V and 1 from J, leaving 10 bases between them. The CDR3 covers 15 residues. CDR3 DNA sequence: TGTGCCAGTAGTATGGGGTCAAGAAGCAATCAGCCCCAGCATTTT. This translates into CASSMGSRSNQPQHF.

The V gene is TRBV6-5, the J gene TRBJ1-1, with 8 positions matching TRBD1. CDR3 length: 14 residues. Unmatched junction bases numbered 0, after V lost 2 bases and J lost 1 base. From germline, CDR1 is MNHEY and CDR2 SVGAGI. In nucleotides, the CDR3 is TGTGCCAGCAGTTACGGACAGGGGAACACTGAAGCTTTCTTT. This encodes CASSYGQGNTEAFF.

The gene calls are TRBV21-1 and TRBJ2-7; the table gives TRBD2 as D, unverified against the DNA. TRBV21-1 has pseudogene status. There are 22 residues in the CDR3. The DNA for the CDR3 is TGTGCCAGCAGCAATTATTGGGCTCAGCGGACTAGCGGAACCAAGCCCCTCTACGAGCAGTACTTC. It specifies CASSNYWAQRTSGTKPLYEQYF.

The chain employs TRBV6-5 and TRBJ1-1; D uncertain. The germline V and J ends were trimmed by 0 bases and 6 bases, with 8 bases remaining between them. Per germline, CDR1 MNHEY and CDR2 SVGAGI. The CDR3 length is 13 residues. The CDR3 loop is CASSYSYSAEAFF. The CDR3 nucleotides are TGTGCCAGCAGTTACTCGTACAGCGCTGAAGCTTTCTTT.

This clone was picked up one time. V gene TRBV2 combines with J gene TRBJ1-1, with no clear D. Germline CDR1 reads SNHLY; CDR2 reads FYNNEI. The CDR3 is 11 residues long. The CDR3 reads CVSEGNTEAFF. CDR3 in DNA: TGTGTCTCGGAGGGGAACACTGAAGCTTTCTTT.

This clone showed up just once. The CDR3 bases are TGTGCCATCAGTCAAGGGAGTACTGAAGCTTTCTTT. Protein: CAISQGSTEAFF. The chain has TRBV10-3 and TRBJ1-1; no definite D call. Trimming removed 5 bases at V and 5 bases at J, with 9 bases between. CDR1 is ENHRY, CDR2 SYGVKD, per germline. This CDR3 has 12 amino acids.

The chain is built from TRBV4-1 and TRBJ1-1; D is uncertain. Germline V lookup: CDR1 MGHRA, CDR2 YSYEKL. V gave up 3 bases and J gave up 1 base, with 9 bases separating them. The CDR3 has 14 amino acids. The CDR3 reads CASSHGERNTEAFF. DNA of the CDR3: TGCGCCAGCAGCCATGGCGAAAGGAACACTGAAGCTTTCTTT.

The chain uses TRBV28 and TRBJ2-7; D gene ambiguous. This CDR3 spans 13 amino acids. Germline CDR1 is MDHEN and CDR2 is SYDVKM. The V end lost 3 bases, the J end lost 2 bases, and 8 bases lay between the germline ends. The chain's CDR3 is CASSFGPTYEQYF. CDR3 DNA: TGTGCCAGCAGTTTCGGTCCAACCTACGAGCAGTACTTC.

The chain uses TRBV6-6 and TRBJ1-2, with 8 bases that match TRBD1. This CDR3 contains 13 residues. Germline V gene sequence: CDR1 MNHNY, CDR2 SVGAGI (reference sequence). Trimming removed 6 bases from V and 7 bases from J; junction bases left unmatched: 7. CDR3 residues: CASRQDRVSGYTF. CDR3 in DNA: TGTGCCAGCAGACAGGACAGGGTTAGTGGCTACACCTTC.

The chain recombines TRBV6-6 with TRBJ2-7; D is perhaps TRBD1 or TRBD2 (5 bases each). V was cut by 7 bases and J by 5 bases, with 18 bases left in between. Germline values: CDR1 MNHNY, CDR2 SVGAGI (reference sequence). The CDR3 has 14 amino acids. CDR3 amino acids: CASIQGVPSNEQYF. In nucleotides, the CDR3 is TGTGCCAGCATTCAGGGAGTCCCATCGAACGAGCAGTACTTC.

The chain carries TRBV9 and TRBJ2-3; D unresolved. Trimming removed 1 base at V and 5 bases at J, with 2 bases between. The V gene's germline CDR1 is SGDLS and CDR2 YYNGEE. This CDR3 is 11 amino acids long. This chain's CDR3 is CASSVIDTQYF. CDR3 bases: TGTGCCAGCAGCGTAATAGATACGCAGTATTTT.

The table lists this clone with a few counts. The chain is built from TRBV6-5 and TRBJ1-2; a possible D gene is TRBD1 (6 bases). The V end lost 6 bases, the J end lost 6 bases, and 11 bases lay between the germline ends. The CDR3 loop spans 12 amino acids. Per the germline V gene, CDR1 is MNHEY and CDR2 is SVGAGI. Here the CDR3 DNA reads TGTGCCAGCAGCCAAGGGGGGGATGGCTACACCTTC. It specifies CASSQGGDGYTF.

The gene calls are TRBV27 and TRBJ2-1, with 9 bases matching TRBD2. Germline V CDR1 and CDR2: MNHEY, SMNVEV (reference sequence). Trimming at V came to 3 bases and at J to 7 bases, leaving 1 base not matched to a gene. This CDR3 has 13 amino acids. In nucleotides, the CDR3 is TGTGCCAGCAGTTTTAGCGGGAGTAATGAGCAGTTCTTC. Amino acids: CASSFSGSNEQFF.

This clone was picked up one time. J is TRBJ2-7 and V is TRBV19; the D is unclear. Germline loops: CDR1 LNHDA, CDR2 SQIVND (reference sequence). The ends were cut back, 5 bases at V and 0 bases at J, with 8 bases in the middle. This CDR3 has 13 amino acids. The CDR3 spells CASSYRNSYEQYF. The CDR3 DNA sequence: TGTGCCAGTAGTTACAGAAACTCCTACGAGCAGTACTTC.

This clone was counted between two and nine times. The J gene is TRBJ2-1, the V gene TRBV7-8; D is unclear. CDR1 is SGHVS, CDR2 FQNEAQ, per germline. Trimming left V 6 bases short and J 5 bases short, with 5 bases between. There are 11 residues in the CDR3. The CDR3 sequence: CASRGHNEQFF. CDR3 bases: TGTGCCAGCAGAGGCCACAATGAGCAGTTCTTC.

The genes are TRBV7-9 and TRBJ1-2; no firm D call. This CDR3 comprises 15 residues. Germline CDR1 SEHNR, CDR2 FQNEAQ (reference sequence). The V gene lost 6 bases and the J gene lost 7 bases, with 21 bases spanning the gap. CDR3 sequence reads: CASSYTIGSGSGYTF. The CDR3 DNA reads TGTGCCAGCAGTTATACGATCGGGTCTGGATCTGGCTACACCTTC.